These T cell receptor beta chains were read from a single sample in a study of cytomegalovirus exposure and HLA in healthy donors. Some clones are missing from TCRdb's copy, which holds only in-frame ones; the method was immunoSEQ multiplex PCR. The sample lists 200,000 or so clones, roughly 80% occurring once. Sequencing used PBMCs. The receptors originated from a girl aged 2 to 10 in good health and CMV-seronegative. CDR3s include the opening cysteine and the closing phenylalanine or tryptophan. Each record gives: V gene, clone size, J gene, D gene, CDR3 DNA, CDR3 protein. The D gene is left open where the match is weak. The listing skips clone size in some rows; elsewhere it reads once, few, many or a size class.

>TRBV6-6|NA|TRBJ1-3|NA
TGTGCCAGCAGTTACGGGGGACTCCCCTCTGGAAACACCATATATTTT
CASSYGGLPSGNTIYF
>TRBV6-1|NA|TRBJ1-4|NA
TGTGCCAGCAGTGACCCAATGAATGAAAAACTGTTTTTT
CASSDPMNEKLFF
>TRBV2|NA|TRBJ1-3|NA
TGTGCCAGCAGTCTAGTAATCACCCCGGTAGGCAGTTGGACTGGAAACACCATATATTTT
CASSLVITPVGSWTGNTIYF
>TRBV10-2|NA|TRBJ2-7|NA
TGCGCCAGCAGTGAGGTGGGGAGAATCCACGAGCAGTACTTC
CASSEVGRIHEQYF
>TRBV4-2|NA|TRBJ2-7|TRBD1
TGTGCCAGCAGCCTTCTTCAGGGGGACCCTACAGGGGAGCAGTACTTC
CASSLLQGDPTGEQYF
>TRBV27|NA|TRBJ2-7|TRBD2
TGTGCCAGCAGTCCCGTCGGACTAGCGAAACACTACGAGCAGTACTTC
CASSPVGLAKHYEQYF
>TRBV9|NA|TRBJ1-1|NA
TGTGCCAGCAGCGTAGCTACGATGGACACTGAAGCTTTCTTT
CASSVATMDTEAFF
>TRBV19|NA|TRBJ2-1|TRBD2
TGTGCCTCTAGGGGGACTAGCGTTTCCAATGAGCAGTTCTTC
CASRGTSVSNEQFF
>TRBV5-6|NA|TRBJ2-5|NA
TGTGCCAGCAGCTCGAACAACCAAGAGACCCAGTACTTC
CASSSNNQETQYF
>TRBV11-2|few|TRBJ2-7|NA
TGTGCCAGCAGTCCGGGGGTCCCCTACGAGCAGTACTTC
CASSPGVPYEQYF
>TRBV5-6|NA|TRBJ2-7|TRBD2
TGTGCCAGCAGCTTGGTCTCCGCGGGAGGGTCATACGAGCAGTACTTC
CASSLVSAGGSYEQYF
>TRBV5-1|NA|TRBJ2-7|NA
TGCGCCAGCAGCCAAAGGGGATACCACGAGCAGTACTTC
CASSQRGYHEQYF
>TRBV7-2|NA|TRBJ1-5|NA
TGTGCCAGCAGCCCAGGCCTTTATAGCAATCAGCCCCAGCATTTT
CASSPGLYSNQPQHF
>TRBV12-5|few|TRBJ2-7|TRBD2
TGTGCTAGTGCCCGCCTTCTAGCGGGGGGGCTTTACGAGCAGTACTTC
CASARLLAGGLYEQYF
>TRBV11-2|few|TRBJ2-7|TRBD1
TGTGCCAGCATAATGACAGGGGGCTACGAGCAGTACTTC
CASIMTGGYEQYF
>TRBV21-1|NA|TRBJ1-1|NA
TGTGCCAGCAGCGACCGGACAGATTCTAACACTGAAGCTTTCTTT
CASSDRTDSNTEAFF
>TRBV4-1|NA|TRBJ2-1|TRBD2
TGCGCCAGCAGCGGACGTACGGGGGGGAATGAGCAGTTCTTC
CASSGRTGGNEQFF
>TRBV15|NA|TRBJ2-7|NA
TGTGCCACCAGCAGAGATGTCGGGGGTTTGGGCGAGCAGTACTTC
CATSRDVGGLGEQYF
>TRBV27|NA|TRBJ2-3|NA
TGTGCCAGCAGTTTTACCTACACAGATACGCAGTATTTT
CASSFTYTDTQYF
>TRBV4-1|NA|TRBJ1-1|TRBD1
TGCGCCAGCAGCCGTCAGGGGGACGGAACTGAAGCTTTCTTT
CASSRQGDGTEAFF
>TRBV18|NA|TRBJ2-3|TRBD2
TGTGCCAGCTCACCTTCTAGCGGGGGCACAGATACGCAGTATTTT
CASSPSSGGTDTQYF
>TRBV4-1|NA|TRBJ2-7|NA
TGCGCCAGCAGCCAAAAAAATTCGGTCTACGAGCAGTACTTC
CASSQKNSVYEQYF